This TCR beta chain is drawn from a study of tumor and adjacent non-tumor tissue in lung cancer. Remarks on this clonotype: The junction and the germline gene differ at one end; a read error may be behind it.

This sample's RNA came from whole unsorted tissue. Distant lung tissue was collected more than 3 cm away from the tumor edge. The germline gives CDR1 LGHNA, CDR2 YNFKEQ. The CDR3 consists of 15 residues. The library came from three nested PCR rounds adapted from ARM-PCR protocols. TCRdb processed the multiplex PCR reads anew with MiXCR; each CDR3 protein has one entry. The data contain about 98,000 distinct CDR3 sequences, approximately 80% of them singletons. The origin of this receptor is a man in his fifties or sixties with small cell lung cancer. The chain uses TRBV4-2 and TRBJ2-7; either TRBD1 or TRBD2 may fit D (5 bases each). The sample consisted of distant non-tumor lung tissue. The CDR3 nucleotides are TGTGCCAGCAGCCACGAGAGGGACGGCTCCTACGAACAGTACTTC. Translation gives CASSHERDGSYEQYF.